The 13 T cell receptor beta chains listed next were all sequenced from one sample in a study of cytomegalovirus exposure and HLA in healthy donors. Clones were sequenced by immunoSEQ multiplex PCR, and TCRdb holds only the in-frame ones, with some missing. The sample carries 120,000 or so clones, around nine tenths recorded once. Sample: PBMCs. The receptors derive from a man younger than 30 in good health and CMV-seropositive.

The chain carries TRBV10-3 and TRBJ1-1; TRBD1 is a possible D gene (6 bases). CDR1 ENHRY and CDR2 SYGVKD come from the germline V gene. Deletions cut 4 bases from V and 3 bases from J, with 9 bases between. CDR3 length: 13 residues. The CDR3 DNA follows: TGTGCCATCAGTGGGGACATCTACACTGAAGCTTTCTTT. It encodes CAISGDIYTEAFF.

This clone was detected only once. V and J are TRBV18 and TRBJ2-2, with 7 bases that match TRBD1. With 6 bases clipped from V and 3 bases from J, the junction kept 7 bases outside the gene matches. Germline V gives CDR1 KGHSH, CDR2 LQKENI. The CDR3 is made up of 15 amino acids. CDR3 loop: CASSPGQMDTGELFF. The CDR3, as DNA: TGTGCCAGCTCCCCGGGACAGATGGACACCGGGGAGCTGTTTTTT.

V usage is TRBV30 and J usage is TRBJ1-2; D ambiguous. CDR3 length equals 12 residues. Germline V gene lookup returns CDR1 GTSNPN and CDR2 SVGIG (reference sequence). The V end was cut by 2 bases, the J end by 5 bases, with 9 bases between. CDR3 in amino acids: CAWSRSGYGYTF. Written as DNA, the CDR3 is TGTGCCTGGAGTAGGTCCGGGTATGGCTACACCTTC.

The chain joins TRBV27 to TRBJ2-7, with TRBD2 matching over 9 bases. V was clipped by 8 bases and J by 2 bases; unmatched bases: 7. The CDR3 runs to 14 residues. CDR1 and CDR2 (germline): MNHEY, SMNVEV (reference sequence). CDR3 in amino acids: CASGPSGTAYEQYF. DNA of the CDR3: TGTGCCAGCGGCCCTAGCGGGACCGCCTACGAGCAGTACTTC.

This clone was observed a single time. The chain joins TRBV19 to TRBJ1-6; tentatively, D is TRBD1 (5 bases). This CDR3 is built from 15 residues. Germline values: CDR1 LNHDA, CDR2 SQIVND (reference sequence). V lost 3 bases to trimming and J lost 10 bases, with 16 bases between them. This chain's CDR3 is CASSIQVAGMSPLHF. CDR3 DNA sequence: TGTGCCAGTAGTATTCAGGTAGCAGGGATGTCACCCCTCCACTTT. The full variable domain, rest sourced from reference TRBV19 and TRBJ1-6, is DGGITQSPKYLFRKEGQNVTLSCEQNLNHDAMYWYRQDPGQGLRLIYYSQIVNDFQKGDIAEGYSVSREKKESFPLTVTSAQKNPTAFYLCASSIQVAGMSPLHFGNGTRLTVT.

There are a few counts of this clone. The genes are TRBV28 and TRBJ2-1, with 10 bases aligning to TRBD2. Germline CDR1 MDHEN, CDR2 SYDVKM. The CDR3 totals 15 residues. After removal of 6 bases from V and 4 bases from J, the junction contained 6 bases not matched to a gene. The CDR3 nucleotides read TGTGCCAGCAGCTCCCGACTAGCGGGTTACAATGAGCAGTTCTTC. As protein: CASSSRLAGYNEQFF.

The V gene is TRBV9, the J gene TRBJ2-3; 7 bases agree with TRBD2. In germline, CDR1 is SGDLS, CDR2 YYNGEE. The V gene end was trimmed by 1 base and the J gene end by 3 bases; junction bases not matched to a gene: 11. The CDR3 spans 17 residues. The CDR3 is CASSVSSPGRGTDTQYF. The CDR3 nucleotides read TGTGCCAGCAGCGTATCTAGTCCGGGGCGGGGGACAGATACGCAGTATTTT. Filled out from reference TRBV9 and TRBJ2-3, the complete variable domain reads DSGVTQTPKHLITATGQRVTLRCSPRSGDLSVYWYQQSLDQGLQFLIQYYNGEERAKGNILERFSAQQFPDLHSELNLSSLELGDSALYFCASSVSSPGRGTDTQYFGPGTRLTVL.

The chain recombines TRBV2 with TRBJ2-1, with D perhaps TRBD1 (6 bases). Trimming removed 8 bases at V and 6 bases at J, with 23 bases between. The CDR3 loop spans 16 amino acids. CDR1 SNHLY and CDR2 FYNNEI come from the germline V gene. The CDR3 bases are TGTGCCAGCGTACGCATGCAGGGGCAGGGATTCAATGAGCAGTTCTTC. This sequence encodes CASVRMQGQGFNEQFF.

This clone came up once. The chain joins TRBV5-4 to TRBJ2-5; tentative D call: TRBD2 (5 bases). CDR1 is SGHNT and CDR2 is YYREEE in the germline V gene (reference sequence). The CDR3 totals 13 residues. V was trimmed by 2 bases and J by 3 bases, leaving 8 bases between them. The DNA for the CDR3 is TGTGCCAGCAGCTTCGGGGTTAAAGAGACCCAGTACTTC. Translation gives CASSFGVKETQYF.

This clone was counted between two and nine times. This sequence joins TRBV11-2 and TRBJ2-2, with D tentatively TRBD1 (6 bases). V lost 5 bases to trimming and J lost 6 bases, with 16 bases between them. CDR1 is SGHAT, CDR2 FQNNGV, per germline. CDR3 length: 15 residues. CDR3: CASSDTGWGAGELFF. The CDR3 DNA is TGTGCCAGCAGCGATACAGGGTGGGGCGCCGGGGAGCTGTTTTTT.

This chain's CDR3 is CASSPIGVYGYTF. The CDR3 DNA is TGTGCCAGCAGCCCAATAGGGGTCTATGGCTACACCTTC. The chain has TRBV28 and TRBJ1-2; the D gene is possibly TRBD1 (5 bases). CDR1 is MDHEN, CDR2 SYDVKM, per germline. V dropped 6 bases and J dropped 4 bases, with 12 bases sitting between them. This CDR3 region has 13 residues.

The chain has TRBV4-3 and TRBJ1-2; D is ambiguous. CDR1 and CDR2 (germline): LGHNA, YSLEER. V was cut by 0 bases and J by 5 bases, with 7 bases left in between. This CDR3 has 13 residues. As DNA, the CDR3 is TGCGCCAGCAGCCAAGACAGGTTATATGGCTACACCTTC. This encodes CASSQDRLYGYTF.

The chain has TRBV27 and TRBJ2-2; 14 bases are a match to TRBD2. The germline V gene encodes CDR1 MNHEY and CDR2 SMNVEV (reference sequence). The CDR3 is 15 amino acids. With 4 bases clipped from V and 8 bases from J, the junction kept 3 bases outside the gene matches. The CDR3 region has the DNA TGTGCCAGCAGTTGGACTAGCGGGGGGATTGGGGAGCTGTTTTTT. It encodes CASSWTSGGIGELFF.